The present T cell receptor beta chain was sequenced within a study of memory CD4+ T cells and cytomegalovirus serostatus. Study-wide results and caveats: Each of approximately 63 CMV-associated TCRbeta sequences occurred in one to five individuals.

This CDR3 spans 12 amino acids. The ends were cut back, 1 base at V and 9 bases at J, with 8 bases in the middle. Looked up from germline, CDR1 is SGHNT and CDR2 is YENEEA. The sort gate was single viable CD3+CD4+CD8-CD45RO+ cells for memory CD4+ T cells. Positive selection with CD4 microbeads enriched total CD4+ T cells. Sequencing used immunoSEQ multiplex PCR; TCRdb keeps in-frame clones, though not all of them. This table has some 58,000 clones, around 77% appearing once. Notes on this clone: The antigen is not known.

The sample consisted of memory CD4+ T cells from blood. This chain links TRBV11-3 with TRBJ2-3; D is undetermined. The receptor was isolated from an adult in good health and CMV-seronegative. The CDR3, as DNA: TGTGCCAGCAGCTTAGGTAGCAAGACGCAGTATTTT. Protein product: CASSLGSKTQYF.